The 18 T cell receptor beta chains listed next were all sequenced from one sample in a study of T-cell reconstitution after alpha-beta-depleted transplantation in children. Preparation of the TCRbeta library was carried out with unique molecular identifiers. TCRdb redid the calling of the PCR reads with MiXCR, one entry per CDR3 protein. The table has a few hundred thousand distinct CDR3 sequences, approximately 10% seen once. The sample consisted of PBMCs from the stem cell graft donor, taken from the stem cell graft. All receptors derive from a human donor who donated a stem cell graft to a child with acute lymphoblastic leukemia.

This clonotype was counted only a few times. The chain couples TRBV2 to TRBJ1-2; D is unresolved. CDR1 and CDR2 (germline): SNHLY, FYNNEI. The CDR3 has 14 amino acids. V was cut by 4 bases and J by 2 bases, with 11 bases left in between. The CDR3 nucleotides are TGTGCCAGCAGTGGGGGTACACCCAACTATGGCTACACCTTC. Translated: CASSGGTPNYGYTF.

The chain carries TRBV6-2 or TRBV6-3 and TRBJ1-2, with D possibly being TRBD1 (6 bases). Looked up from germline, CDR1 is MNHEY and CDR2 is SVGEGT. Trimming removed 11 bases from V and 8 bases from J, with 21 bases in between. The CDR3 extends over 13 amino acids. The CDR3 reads CAAVEGEWSGYTF. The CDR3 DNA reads TGTGCCGCCGTTGAGGGGGAATGGAGCGGCTACACCTTC.

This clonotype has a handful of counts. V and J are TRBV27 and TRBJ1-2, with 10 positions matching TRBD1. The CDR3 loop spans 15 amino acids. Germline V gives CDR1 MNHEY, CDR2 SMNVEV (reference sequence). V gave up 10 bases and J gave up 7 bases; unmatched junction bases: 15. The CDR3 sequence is CATRRGGQGTLGYTF. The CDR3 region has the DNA TGTGCCACCCGGAGGGGGGGACAGGGGACCCTTGGCTACACCTTC.

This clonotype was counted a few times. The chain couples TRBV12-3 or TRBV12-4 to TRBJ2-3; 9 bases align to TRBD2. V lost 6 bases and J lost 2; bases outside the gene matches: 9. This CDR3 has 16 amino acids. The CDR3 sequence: CASRSKTSGTTDTQYF. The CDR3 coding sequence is TGTGCCAGCAGGTCGAAGACTAGCGGTACCACAGATACGCAGTATTTT.

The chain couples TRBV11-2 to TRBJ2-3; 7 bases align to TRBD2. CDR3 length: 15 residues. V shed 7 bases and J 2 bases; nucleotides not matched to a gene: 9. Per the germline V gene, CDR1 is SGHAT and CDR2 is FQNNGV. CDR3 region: CASTHGGRATDTQYF. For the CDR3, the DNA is TGTGCCAGCACCCATGGGGGGAGGGCCACAGATACGCAGTATTTT. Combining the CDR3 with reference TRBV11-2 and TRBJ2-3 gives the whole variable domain EAGVAQSPRYKIIEKRQSVAFWCNPISGHATLYWYQQILGQGPKLLIQFQNNGVVDDSQLPKDRFSAERLKGVDSTLKIQPAKLEDSAVYLCASTHGGRATDTQYFGPGTRLTVL.

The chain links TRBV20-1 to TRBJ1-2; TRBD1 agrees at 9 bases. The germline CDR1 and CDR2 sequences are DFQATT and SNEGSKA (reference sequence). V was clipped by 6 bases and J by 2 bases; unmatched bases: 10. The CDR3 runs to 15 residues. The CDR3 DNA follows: TGCAGTGCGGGGGGGGAGACAGGGGGAAACTATGGCTACACCTTC. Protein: CSAGGETGGNYGYTF.

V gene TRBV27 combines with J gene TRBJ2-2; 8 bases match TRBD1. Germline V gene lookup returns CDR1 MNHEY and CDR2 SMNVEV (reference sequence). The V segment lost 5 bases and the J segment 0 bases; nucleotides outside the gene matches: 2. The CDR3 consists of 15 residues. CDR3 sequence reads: CASSVDRANTGELFF. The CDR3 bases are TGTGCCAGCAGTGTGGACAGGGCGAACACCGGGGAGCTGTTTTTT.

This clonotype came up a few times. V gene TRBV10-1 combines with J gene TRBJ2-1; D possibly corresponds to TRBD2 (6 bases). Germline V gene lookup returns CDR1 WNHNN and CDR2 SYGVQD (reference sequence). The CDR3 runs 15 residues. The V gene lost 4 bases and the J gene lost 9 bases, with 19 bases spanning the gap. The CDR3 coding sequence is TGCGCCAGCAGTGGTTCGGGAGTAGGGGTCTTTGAGCAGTTCTTC. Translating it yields CASSGSGVGVFEQFF.

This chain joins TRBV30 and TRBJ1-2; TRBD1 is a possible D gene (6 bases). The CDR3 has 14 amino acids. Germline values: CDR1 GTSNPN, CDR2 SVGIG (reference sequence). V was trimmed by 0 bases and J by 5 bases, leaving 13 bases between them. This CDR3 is CAWSVWGAGYGYTF. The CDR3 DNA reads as TGTGCCTGGAGTGTGTGGGGGGCCGGGTATGGCTACACCTTC.

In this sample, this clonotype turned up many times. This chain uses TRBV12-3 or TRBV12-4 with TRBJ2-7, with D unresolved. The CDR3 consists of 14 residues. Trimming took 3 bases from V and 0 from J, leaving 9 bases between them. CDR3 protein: CASSFGVSSYEQYF. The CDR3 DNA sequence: TGTGCCAGCAGTTTTGGGGTCAGCTCCTACGAGCAGTACTTC.

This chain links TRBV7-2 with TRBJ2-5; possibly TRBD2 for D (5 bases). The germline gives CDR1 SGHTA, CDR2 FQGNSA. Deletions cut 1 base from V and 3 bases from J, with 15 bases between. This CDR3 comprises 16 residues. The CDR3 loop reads CASSLVPNPGKETQYF. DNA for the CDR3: TGTGCCAGCAGCTTAGTTCCGAATCCGGGGAAAGAGACCCAGTACTTC.

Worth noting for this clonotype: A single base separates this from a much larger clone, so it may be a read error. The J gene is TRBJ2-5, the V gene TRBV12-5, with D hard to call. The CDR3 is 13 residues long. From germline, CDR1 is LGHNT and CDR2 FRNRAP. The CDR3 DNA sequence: TGTGCTAGTGGAATCAGCCTAGAGGAGATCCAGTACTTC. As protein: CASGISLEEIQYF. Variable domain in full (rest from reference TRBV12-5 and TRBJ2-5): DARVTQTPRHKVTEMGQEVTMRCQPILGHNTVFWYRQTMMQGLELLAYFRNRAPLDDSGMPKDRFSAEMPDATLATLKIQPSEPRDSAVYFCASGISLEEIQYFGPGTRLLVL.

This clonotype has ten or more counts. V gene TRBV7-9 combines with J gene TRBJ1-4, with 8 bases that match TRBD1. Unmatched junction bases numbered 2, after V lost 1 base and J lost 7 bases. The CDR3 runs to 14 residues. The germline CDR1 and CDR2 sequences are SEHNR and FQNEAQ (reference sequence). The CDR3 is CASSLDTGGEKLFF. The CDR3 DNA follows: TGTGCCAGCAGCTTAGATACAGGGGGTGAAAAACTGTTTTTT. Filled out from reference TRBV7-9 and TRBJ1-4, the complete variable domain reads DTGVSQNPRHKITKRGQNVTFRCDPISEHNRLYWYRQTLGQGPEFLTYFQNEAQLEKSRLLSDRFSAERPKGSFSTLEIQRTEQGDSAMYLCASSLDTGGEKLFFGSGTQLSVL.

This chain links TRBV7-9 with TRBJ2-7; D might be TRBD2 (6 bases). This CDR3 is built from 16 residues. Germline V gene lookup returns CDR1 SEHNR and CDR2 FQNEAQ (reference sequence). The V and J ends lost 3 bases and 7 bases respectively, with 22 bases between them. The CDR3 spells CASSFTGVLGGGEQYF. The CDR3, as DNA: TGTGCCAGCAGCTTTACGGGGGTGCTGGGCGGAGGAGAGCAGTACTTC. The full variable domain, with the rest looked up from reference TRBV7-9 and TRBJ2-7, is DTGVSQNPRHKITKRGQNVTFRCDPISEHNRLYWYRQTLGQGPEFLTYFQNEAQLEKSRLLSDRFSAERPKGSFSTLEIQRTEQGDSAMYLCASSFTGVLGGGEQYFGPGTRLTVT.

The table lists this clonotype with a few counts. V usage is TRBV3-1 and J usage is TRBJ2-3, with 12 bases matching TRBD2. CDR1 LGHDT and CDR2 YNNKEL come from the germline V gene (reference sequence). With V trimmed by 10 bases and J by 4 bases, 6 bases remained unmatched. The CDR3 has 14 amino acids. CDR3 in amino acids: CATTGLAGSDTQYF. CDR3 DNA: TGTGCCACGACGGGACTAGCGGGTTCAGATACGCAGTATTTT.

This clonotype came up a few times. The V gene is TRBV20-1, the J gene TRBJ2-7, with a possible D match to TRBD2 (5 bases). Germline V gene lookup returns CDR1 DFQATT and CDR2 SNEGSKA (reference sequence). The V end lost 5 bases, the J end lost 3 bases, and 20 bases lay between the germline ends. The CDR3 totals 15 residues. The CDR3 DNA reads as TGCAGTGCTGTAACGCCGAAACCCACTAGCTACGAGCAGTACTTC. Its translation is CSAVTPKPTSYEQYF.

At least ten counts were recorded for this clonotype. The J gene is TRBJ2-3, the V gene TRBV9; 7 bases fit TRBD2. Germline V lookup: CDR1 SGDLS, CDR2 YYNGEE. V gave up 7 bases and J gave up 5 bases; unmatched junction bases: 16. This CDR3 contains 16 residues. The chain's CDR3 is CASSMSGGLLGDTQYF. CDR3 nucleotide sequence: TGTGCCAGCTCCATGTCGGGGGGTCTATTAGGAGATACGCAGTATTTT.

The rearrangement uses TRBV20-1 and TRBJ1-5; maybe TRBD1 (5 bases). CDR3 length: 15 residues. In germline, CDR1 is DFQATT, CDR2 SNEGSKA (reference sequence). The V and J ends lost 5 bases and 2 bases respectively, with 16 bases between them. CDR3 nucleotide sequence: TGCAGTGCTGGCGTCAGTGGGGCGCGCAATCAGCCCCAGCATTTT. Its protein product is CSAGVSGARNQPQHF.